The rows below give T cell receptor beta chains drawn from one sample of a study of blood T cell repertoires in COVID-19. TCRdb keeps only in-frame clones here, not all; method: immunoSEQ multiplex PCR. The sample includes some 170,000 clones, around 76% of them seen just once. Sequencing was performed on peripheral blood. The source of these receptors is a woman in her 70s with acute or convalescent COVID-19. Both conserved end residues are part of each CDR3. A D gene is named only where the DNA matches it firmly. Clone size is stated in some rows and not others, as once, few, many or a class when expanded.

TRBD1 15 NA TRBJ1-1 TRBV6-4 CASSDPRGRTTEAFF TGTGCCAGCAGTGACCCCAGGGGGCGAACCACTGAAGCTTTCTTT
NA 16 NA TRBJ1-6 TRBV3-1/TRBV3-2 CASSLMTSSYNSPLHF TGTGCCAGCAGCCTTATGACTAGCTCCTATAATTCACCCCTCCACTTT
NA 15 NA TRBJ2-5 TRBV6-5 CASSRMVRLQETQYF TGTGCCAGCAGCCGAATGGTCCGGTTACAAGAGACCCAGTACTTC
NA 17 NA TRBJ1-2 TRBV4-1 CASSQDIKGIANYGYTF TGCGCCAGCAGCCAAGATATCAAGGGGATAGCTAACTATGGCTACACCTTC
NA 16 NA TRBJ1-5 TRBV5-6 CASSTRRDSFNQPQHF TGTGCCAGCAGTACAAGACGAGACAGCTTCAATCAGCCCCAGCATTTT
TRBD2 17 NA TRBJ2-1 TRBV19 CASSKGRAGVYYNEQFF TGTGCCAGTAGTAAGGGGCGTGCGGGAGTTTACTACAATGAGCAGTTCTTC
NA 14 NA TRBJ1-2 TRBV5-5 CASSSKAGGNGYTF TGTGCCAGCAGCTCAAAGGCGGGGGGAAATGGCTACACCTTC
TRBD2 15 NA TRBJ2-1 TRBV9 CASSVSTSGDNEQFF TGTGCCAGCAGCGTTTCCACTAGCGGAGACAATGAGCAGTTCTTC
TRBD1 16 NA TRBJ2-3 TRBV11-2 CASSLGAGGSTDTQYF TGTGCCAGCAGCTTAGGGGCAGGGGGCAGCACAGATACGCAGTATTTT
TRBD1 14 once TRBJ1-6 TRBV2 CASSQDRRNSPLHF TGTGCCAGCAGCCAGGACAGGCGGAATTCACCCCTCCACTTT
TRBD1 15 NA TRBJ2-3 TRBV6-5 CASSYGTGRVDTQYF TGTGCCAGCAGTTACGGGACAGGGAGAGTTGATACGCAGTATTTT
TRBD1 14 NA TRBJ1-6 TRBV4-2 CASSTGVDNSPLHF TGTGCCAGCAGCACAGGGGTGGATAATTCACCCCTCCACTTT
TRBD2 18 few TRBJ2-6 TRBV9 CASSVGRTSGSRANVLTF TGTGCCAGCAGCGTGGGCAGGACTAGCGGGAGTAGGGCCAACGTCCTGACTTTC
TRBD2 17 many TRBJ2-1 TRBV11-2 CASSRGLAGASYNEQFF TGTGCCAGCAGCCGAGGACTAGCGGGAGCGTCCTACAATGAGCAGTTCTTC
NA 14 once TRBJ2-5 TRBV4-1 CASSQAGTQETQYF TGCGCCAGCAGCCAAGCGGGTACGCAAGAGACCCAGTACTTC
TRBD1 16 once TRBJ1-5 TRBV2 CASSEGGQGGFQPQHF TGTGCCAGCAGTGAAGGGGGACAGGGCGGGTTTCAGCCCCAGCATTTT
TRBD1 13 NA TRBJ2-1 TRBV27 CASSLRDRDEQFF TGTGCCAGCAGTTTACGAGACAGGGATGAGCAGTTCTTC
NA 12 NA TRBJ1-2 TRBV30 CAWSVSGYGYTF TGTGCCTGGAGTGTATCAGGGTATGGCTACACCTTC
TRBD2 13 NA TRBJ2-2 TRBV7-8 CAGLAGNTGELFF TGTGCCGGCCTAGCGGGGAACACCGGGGAGCTGTTTTTT
NA 14 NA TRBJ1-2 TRBV6-7 CASSYSTQAAVITF TGTGCCAGCAGTTACTCGACACAGGCAGCCGTTATCACCTTC
NA 14 NA TRBJ2-1 TRBV20-1 CSASNPSSYNEQFF TGCAGTGCTAGTAACCCTAGTTCATACAATGAGCAGTTCTTC
TRBD1 14 NA TRBJ1-2 TRBV5-5 CASSSGDRALRRPF TGTGCCAGCAGCAGCGGGGACAGGGCGCTCAGACGCCCCTTC
TRBD1 15 NA TRBJ2-7 TRBV14 CASSHDRGRTYEQYF TGTGCCAGCAGCCATGACAGGGGGCGCACCTACGAGCAGTACTTC
NA 13 NA TRBJ1-3 TRBV29-1 CSVEKGSGNTIYF TGCAGCGTTGAAAAGGGGTCTGGAAACACCATATATTTT
TRBD2 14 NA TRBJ2-1 TRBV19 CASTKAGGYNEQFF TGTGCCAGTACCAAAGCGGGAGGTTACAATGAGCAGTTCTTC
NA 11 NA TRBJ2-7 TRBV6-5 CASSGQTEQYF TGTGCCAGCTCCGGACAGACCGAGCAGTACTTC
TRBD1 14 NA TRBJ2-7 TRBV5-6 CASSLGQGAYEQYF TGTGCCAGCAGCTTGGGACAGGGGGCTTACGAGCAGTACTTC
NA 13 NA TRBJ1-1 TRBV7-2 CASSRQGRTEAFF TGTGCCAGCAGCCGCCAGGGTAGGACTGAAGCTTTCTTT
TRBD1 15 NA TRBJ1-6 TRBV6-4 CATEGRDRDHSPLHF TGTGCCACCGAAGGGAGGGACAGGGACCATTCACCCCTCCACTTT
TRBD1 14 NA TRBJ2-7 TRBV11-2 CASSSPRQGYEQYF TGTGCCAGCAGCTCACCGCGACAGGGCTACGAGCAGTACTTC
TRBD1 17 NA TRBJ1-6 TRBV27 CASSLYPGQGHNSPLHF TGTGCCAGCAGTTTATACCCCGGACAGGGTCATAATTCACCCCTCCACTTT
NA 13 NA TRBJ2-2 TRBV14 CASSQHPLRGAVF TGTGCCAGCAGCCAACATCCACTACGGGGAGCTGTTTTT
NA 13 NA TRBJ1-5 TRBV27 CASSARGSTPQHF TGTGCCAGCAGTGCTAGGGGTTCTACGCCCCAGCATTTT
TRBD1 14 NA TRBJ1-4 TRBV9 CASARQGSNEKLFF TGTGCCAGCGCCCGACAGGGTTCTAATGAAAAACTGTTTTTT
NA 14 NA TRBJ2-7 TRBV13 CASSFDRSSYEQYF TGTGCCAGCAGCTTCGACCGGAGCTCCTACGAGCAGTACTTC
NA 14 few TRBJ2-7 TRBV7-9 CASSLVLVPHEQYF TGTGCCAGCAGCTTAGTACTTGTCCCCCACGAGCAGTACTTC
TRBD2 16 NA TRBJ2-7 TRBV6-4 CARVTVGLAGFYEQYF TGTGCCAGGGTGACGGTCGGACTAGCGGGGTTCTACGAGCAGTACTTC
NA 13 NA TRBJ1-1 TRBV6-2/TRBV6-3 CASSLGVNTEAFF TGTGCCAGCAGTTTAGGGGTGAACACTGAAGCTTTCTTT
TRBD1 15 NA TRBJ2-1 TRBV27 CASSRDSGFSNEQFF TGTGCCAGCAGCCGGGACAGTGGATTTAGCAATGAGCAGTTCTTC
NA 15 few TRBJ1-5 TRBV6-2/TRBV6-3 CASSYGSGSNQPQHF TGTGCCAGCAGTTACGGGTCGGGTAGCAATCAGCCCCAGCATTTT
TRBD1 15 NA TRBJ2-1 TRBV25-1 CASSNRDRYYNEQFF TGTGCCAGCAGTAACCGGGACAGGTACTACAATGAGCAGTTCTTC
NA 14 few TRBJ2-1 TRBV10-1 CASSARLLAHEQFF TGCGCCAGCAGTGCCCGTTTACTAGCTCATGAGCAGTTCTTC
NA 15 NA TRBJ2-1 TRBV5-6 CASRIFRRIYNEQFF TGTGCCAGCAGGATTTTCAGGAGGATCTACAATGAGCAGTTCTTC
NA 12 NA TRBJ2-5 TRBV5-1 CASSFVQETQYF TGCGCCAGCAGCTTCGTTCAAGAGACCCAGTACTTC
TRBD1 14 NA TRBJ2-5 TRBV15 CATSSHRGGETQYF TGTGCCACCAGCAGCCACAGGGGTGGCGAGACCCAGTACTTC
TRBD1 17 NA TRBJ1-1 TRBV28 CASSFARTGTYGTEAFF TGTGCCAGCAGTTTCGCCCGGACAGGGACTTATGGAACTGAAGCTTTCTTT
TRBD1 14 NA TRBJ1-3 TRBV28 CASSSRDRGNTIYF TGTGCCAGCAGTTCCCGGGACAGGGGAAACACCATATATTTT
TRBD2 17 NA TRBJ2-1 TRBV19 CASSIRTSGGSYNEQFF TGTGCCAGTAGTATCCGGACTAGCGGGGGGAGCTACAATGAGCAGTTCTTC
NA 16 NA TRBJ2-7 TRBV7-3 CASSPRDGTRSYEQYF TGTGCCAGCAGCCCCAGAGACGGGACAAGGTCTTACGAGCAGTACTTC
TRBD1 14 once TRBJ1-2 TRBV5-4 CASSGPGGARGYTF TGTGCCAGCAGCGGCCCAGGGGGCGCGCGTGGCTACACCTTC
NA 17 NA TRBJ1-2 TRBV2 CASSVPLIRQVRGGYTF TGTGCCAGCAGTGTCCCCCTCATTCGACAGGTTCGTGGTGGCTACACCTTC
NA 12 NA TRBJ2-1 TRBV3-1/TRBV3-2 CASSQDPDEQFF TGTGCCAGCAGCCAAGATCCCGATGAGCAGTTCTTC
TRBD2 16 NA TRBJ2-1 TRBV9 CASSVDWRGSYNEQFF TGTGCCAGCAGCGTAGATTGGCGGGGGTCCTACAATGAGCAGTTCTTC
NA 14 NA TRBJ2-5 TRBV28 CASSSRGMGETQYF TGTGCCAGCAGTTCTAGGGGGATGGGAGAGACCCAGTACTTC